The source of this TCR beta chain is a study of human T cells and chemical hapten exposure. The wider study: 2% DPC was applied to roughly 2 cm by roughly 2 cm of upper inner arm skin for sensitization. Weekly diphenylcyclopropenone doses were given to patients' scalps across the roughly 25-week study.

Using its own MiXCR run on the RACE reads, TCRdb lists one record per CDR3 protein. This sample has 45,000 to 60,000 distinct CDR3 sequences, with about 9% found just once. Sample time point: patch test 1, 2 weeks after DPC sensitization. Treatment reported: therapeutic diphenylcyclopropenone sensitization with weekly scalp DPC. General study points: PT1 expanded TCR numbers tracked positively with patch test score. Following DPC sensitization, TCRs present above 1 in 1000 frequency showed no change.

V gave up 6 bases and J gave up 3 bases; unmatched junction bases: 4. The CDR3 totals 12 residues. Germline CDR1 reads SQVTM; CDR2 reads ANQGSEA. This clonotype was found many times. Its matching antigen is unknown. This chain joins TRBV29-1 and TRBJ2-7; 8 bases match TRBD1. This specimen consisted of whole blood, obtained in connection with sensitization to the hapten diphenylcyclopropenone (DPC). The TCR comes from a woman in her 40s with alopecia areata. Some clones in this sample may be carry-over from other donors' samples. The CDR3, as DNA: TGCAGCGTCGGCGACAGGGGCTACGAGCAGTACTTC. This encodes CSVGDRGYEQYF.